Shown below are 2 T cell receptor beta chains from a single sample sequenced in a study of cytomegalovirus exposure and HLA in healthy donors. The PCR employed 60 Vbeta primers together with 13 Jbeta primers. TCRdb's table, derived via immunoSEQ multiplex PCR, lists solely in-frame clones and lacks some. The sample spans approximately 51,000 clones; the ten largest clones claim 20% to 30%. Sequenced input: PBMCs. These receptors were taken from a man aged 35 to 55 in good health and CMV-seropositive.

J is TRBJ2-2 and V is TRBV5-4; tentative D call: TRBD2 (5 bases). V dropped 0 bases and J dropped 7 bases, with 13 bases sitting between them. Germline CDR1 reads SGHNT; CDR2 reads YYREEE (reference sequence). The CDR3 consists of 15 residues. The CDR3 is CASSLAGGLDGELFF. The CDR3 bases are TGTGCCAGCAGCTTGGCGGGCGGGTTGGACGGGGAGCTGTTTTTT.

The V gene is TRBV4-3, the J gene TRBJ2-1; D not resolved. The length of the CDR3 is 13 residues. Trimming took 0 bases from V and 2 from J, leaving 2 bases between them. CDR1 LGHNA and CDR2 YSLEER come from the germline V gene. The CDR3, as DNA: TGCGCCAGCAGCCAAGATACCTACAATGAGCAGTTCTTC. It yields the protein CASSQDTYNEQFF.